This TCR beta chain stems from a study of cytomegalovirus exposure and HLA in healthy donors. Study conclusions and caveats: CMV antigen specificity was confirmed in vitro for three CMV-associated chains. A list of roughly 180 TCR beta chains associated with cytomegalovirus was given.

As to this clone: Its antigen remains unknown.

TCRdb's copy holds only in-frame clones and misses some; the assay was immunoSEQ multiplex PCR. The repertoire has 200,000 or so clones, about 93% of them found once; the top ten carry 1% to 1.2%. The donors were members of the validation cohort, which comprised 120 subjects and was separate from the first cohort of 670 or so subjects. This TCR was sampled from a woman aged 18-30 years in good health and CMV-seronegative. The source material was PBMCs.

For the CDR3, the DNA is TGTGCCAGCAGTGAAGAGGGGACTAGCGGGAGCCCAGATACGCAGTATTTT. Protein product: CASSEEGTSGSPDTQYF. The chain has TRBV6-1 and TRBJ2-3; 14 nucleotides agree with TRBD2. The CDR3 spans 17 residues. V lost 1 base, J lost 4 bases, and 4 bases stayed unmatched. Germline values: CDR1 MNHNS, CDR2 SASEGT.